These T cell receptor beta chains were read from a single sample in a study of monozygotic twins with inflammatory bowel disease. From the 5' RACE reads, TCRdb lists one entry per CDR3 protein and no DNA. The ten most abundant clones cover around 2.6% of a sample with about 380,000 distinct CDR3 sequences. Sequencing used blood. The receptors here all came from a human donor with ulcerative colitis or Crohn's disease, or a healthy co-twin of an affected twin (not recorded which). CDR3s include the opening cysteine and the closing phenylalanine or tryptophan.

j_gene: TRBJ2-7; v_gene: TRBV20-1; CDR3aa: CSATPGGGAYEQYF
j_gene: TRBJ2-2; v_gene: TRBV7-7; CDR3aa: CASSPRTSGGAGDTGELFF
j_gene: TRBJ1-2; v_gene: TRBV11-3; CDR3aa: CASSLQAGYGYTF
j_gene: TRBJ1-1; v_gene: TRBV5-1; CDR3aa: CASSFSPGSSSEAFF
j_gene: TRBJ1-1; v_gene: TRBV29-1; CDR3aa: CSAGLPNTEAFF
j_gene: TRBJ2-3; v_gene: TRBV5-1; CDR3aa: CASSLLSTAYSTDTQYF
j_gene: TRBJ2-3; v_gene: TRBV20-1; CDR3aa: CSARGNPVQGEGTDTQYF
j_gene: TRBJ2-5; v_gene: TRBV6-2/TRBV6-3; CDR3aa: CASRNRQDQETQYF
j_gene: TRBJ2-3; v_gene: TRBV6-2/TRBV6-3; CDR3aa: CASSADRGRSDTQYF
j_gene: TRBJ1-2; v_gene: TRBV12-3/TRBV12-4; CDR3aa: CASSLMMVYGYTF
j_gene: TRBJ1-5; v_gene: TRBV7-9; CDR3aa: CASSLVGGVGQPQHF
j_gene: TRBJ2-3; v_gene: TRBV4-3; CDR3aa: CASSSSRDFSTDTQYF
j_gene: TRBJ2-5; v_gene: TRBV4-2; CDR3aa: CASSPSGLAEETQYF
j_gene: TRBJ2-7; v_gene: TRBV12-3/TRBV12-4; CDR3aa: CASSFWGTDEQYF
j_gene: TRBJ1-2; v_gene: TRBV28; CDR3aa: CASSLRGGTLNGYTF
j_gene: TRBJ2-7; v_gene: TRBV20-1; CDR3aa: CSASSQSYEQYF
j_gene: TRBJ2-2; v_gene: TRBV5-1; CDR3aa: CASSLDSGELFF
j_gene: TRBJ1-1; v_gene: TRBV20-1; CDR3aa: CSAPLDRVSEAFF
j_gene: TRBJ2-3; v_gene: TRBV18; CDR3aa: CASSPGQLDTQYF
j_gene: TRBJ1-1; v_gene: TRBV19; CDR3aa: CASSHPSGANTEAFF
j_gene: TRBJ1-6; v_gene: TRBV12-3/TRBV12-4; CDR3aa: CASRPDRGGNSPLHF
j_gene: TRBJ2-5; v_gene: TRBV7-7; CDR3aa: CASSLGGAPVGETQYF
j_gene: TRBJ1-2; v_gene: TRBV14; CDR3aa: CASSQPQTGRVWHGYTF
j_gene: TRBJ2-3; v_gene: TRBV3-1; CDR3aa: CASSQDPGTSTDTQYF
j_gene: TRBJ2-1; v_gene: TRBV29-1; CDR3aa: CSVGLSSSGGRQFF
j_gene: TRBJ1-5; v_gene: TRBV18; CDR3aa: CASSPETGDLSQHF
j_gene: TRBJ2-1; v_gene: TRBV7-3; CDR3aa: CASSLTVKNPSGRDEQFF
j_gene: TRBJ2-1; v_gene: TRBV18; CDR3aa: CASSFQGAWNEQFF
j_gene: TRBJ1-3; v_gene: TRBV11-2; CDR3aa: CASSYTGGNTIYF
j_gene: TRBJ1-1; v_gene: TRBV7-6; CDR3aa: CASSVRSGASTEAFF
j_gene: TRBJ2-7; v_gene: TRBV6-1; CDR3aa: CASSNTRGTSSPYEQYF
j_gene: TRBJ2-7; v_gene: TRBV6-1; CDR3aa: CASGATRDYEQYF
j_gene: TRBJ2-2; v_gene: TRBV7-2; CDR3aa: CASSPNTGELFF